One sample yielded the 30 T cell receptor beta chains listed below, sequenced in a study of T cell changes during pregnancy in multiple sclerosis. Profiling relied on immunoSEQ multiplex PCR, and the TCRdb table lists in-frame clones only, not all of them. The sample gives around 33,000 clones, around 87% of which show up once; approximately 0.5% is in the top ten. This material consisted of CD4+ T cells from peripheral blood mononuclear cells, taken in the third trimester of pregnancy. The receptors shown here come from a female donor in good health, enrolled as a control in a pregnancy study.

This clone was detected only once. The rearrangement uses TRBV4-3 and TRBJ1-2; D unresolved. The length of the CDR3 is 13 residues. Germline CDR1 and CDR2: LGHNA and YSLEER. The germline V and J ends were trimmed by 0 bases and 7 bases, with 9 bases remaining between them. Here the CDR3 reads CASSQDSGLGYTF. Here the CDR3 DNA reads TGCGCCAGCAGCCAAGACTCGGGTCTTGGCTACACCTTC.

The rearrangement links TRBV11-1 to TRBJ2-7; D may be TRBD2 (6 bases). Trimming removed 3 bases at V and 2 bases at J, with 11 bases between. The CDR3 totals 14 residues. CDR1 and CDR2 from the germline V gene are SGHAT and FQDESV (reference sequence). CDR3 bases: TGTGCCAGCAGCTTGCAGCGGGTTACCTACGAGCAGTACTTC. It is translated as CASSLQRVTYEQYF.

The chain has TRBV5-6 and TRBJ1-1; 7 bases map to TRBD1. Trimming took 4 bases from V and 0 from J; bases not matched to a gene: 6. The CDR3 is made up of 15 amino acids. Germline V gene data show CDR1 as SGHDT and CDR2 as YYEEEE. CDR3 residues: CASSPGDRLNTEAFF. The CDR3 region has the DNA TGTGCCAGCAGCCCGGGGGACAGACTGAACACTGAAGCTTTCTTT.

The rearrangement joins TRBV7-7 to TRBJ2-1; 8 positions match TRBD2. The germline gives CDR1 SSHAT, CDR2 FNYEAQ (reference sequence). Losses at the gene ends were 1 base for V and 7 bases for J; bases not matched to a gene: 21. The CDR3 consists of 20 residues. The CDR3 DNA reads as TGTGCCAGCAGCTTAGTTGAGCTCAGGGTCCAGGGACTAGATCATAATGAGCAGTTCTTC. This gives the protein CASSLVELRVQGLDHNEQFF.

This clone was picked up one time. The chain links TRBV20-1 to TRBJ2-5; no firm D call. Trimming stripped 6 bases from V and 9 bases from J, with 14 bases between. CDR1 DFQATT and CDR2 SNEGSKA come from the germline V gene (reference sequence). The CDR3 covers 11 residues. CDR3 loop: CSANELVAQYF. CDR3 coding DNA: TGCAGTGCCAATGAATTAGTGGCCCAGTACTTC.

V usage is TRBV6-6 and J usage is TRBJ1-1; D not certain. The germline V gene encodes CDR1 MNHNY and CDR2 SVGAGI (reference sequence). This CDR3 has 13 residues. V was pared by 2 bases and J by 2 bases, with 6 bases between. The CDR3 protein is CASSYLYNTEAFF. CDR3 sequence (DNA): TGTGCCAGCAGTTACCTATATAACACTGAAGCTTTCTTT.

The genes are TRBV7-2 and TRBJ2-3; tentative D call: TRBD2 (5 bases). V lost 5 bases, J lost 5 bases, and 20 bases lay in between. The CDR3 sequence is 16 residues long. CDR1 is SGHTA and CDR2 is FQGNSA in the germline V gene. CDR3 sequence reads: CASSPSRGLAGDTQYF. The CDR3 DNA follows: TGTGCCAGCAGCCCGAGCCGCGGCCTGGCGGGAGATACGCAGTATTTT.

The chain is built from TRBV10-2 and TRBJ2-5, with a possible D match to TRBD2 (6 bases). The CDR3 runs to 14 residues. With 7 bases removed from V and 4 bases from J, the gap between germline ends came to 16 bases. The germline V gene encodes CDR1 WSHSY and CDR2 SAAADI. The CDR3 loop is CASNPPGVGETQYF. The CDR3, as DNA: TGCGCCAGCAATCCGCCGGGGGTGGGAGAGACCCAGTACTTC.

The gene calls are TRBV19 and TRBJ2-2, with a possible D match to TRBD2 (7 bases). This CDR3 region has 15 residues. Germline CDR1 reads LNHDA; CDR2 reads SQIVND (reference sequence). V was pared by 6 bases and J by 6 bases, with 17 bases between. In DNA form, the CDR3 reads TGTGCCAGTAGGCAAGTTGGGGGGGGCGCCGGGGAGCTGTTTTTT. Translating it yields CASRQVGGGAGELFF.

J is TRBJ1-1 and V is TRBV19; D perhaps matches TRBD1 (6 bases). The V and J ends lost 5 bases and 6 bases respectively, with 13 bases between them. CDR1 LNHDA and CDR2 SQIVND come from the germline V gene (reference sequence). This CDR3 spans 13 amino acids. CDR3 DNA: TGTGCCAGTAGTGAACAGGGATTCGCTGAAGCTTTCTTT. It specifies CASSEQGFAEAFF.

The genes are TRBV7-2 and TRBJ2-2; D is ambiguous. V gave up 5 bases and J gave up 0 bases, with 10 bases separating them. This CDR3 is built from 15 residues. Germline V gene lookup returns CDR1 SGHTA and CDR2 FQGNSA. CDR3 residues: CASSPTFANTGELFF. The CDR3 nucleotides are TGTGCCAGCAGCCCCACATTCGCGAACACCGGGGAGCTGTTTTTT.

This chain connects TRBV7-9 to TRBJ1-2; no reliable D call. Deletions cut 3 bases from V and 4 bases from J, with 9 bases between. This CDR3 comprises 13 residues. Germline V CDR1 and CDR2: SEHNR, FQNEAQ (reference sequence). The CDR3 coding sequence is TGTGCCAGCAGCTTGGGCGGGAGCTATGGCTACACCTTC. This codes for CASSLGGSYGYTF.

The CDR3 here is CASSDSTREAGNEQFF. The CDR3 bases are TGTGCCAGCAGTGACTCTACGAGGGAGGCGGGGAATGAGCAGTTCTTC. This sequence joins TRBV6-4 and TRBJ2-1; tentatively, D is TRBD2 (6 bases). CDR1 is MRHNA and CDR2 is SNTAGT in the germline V gene. The V end lost 0 bases, the J end lost 7 bases, and 16 bases lay between the germline ends. This CDR3 is 16 amino acids long.

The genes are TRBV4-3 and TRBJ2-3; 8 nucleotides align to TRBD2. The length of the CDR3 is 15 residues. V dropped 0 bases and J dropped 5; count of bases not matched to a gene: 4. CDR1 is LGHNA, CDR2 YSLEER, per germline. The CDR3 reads CASSQDRGGQDTQYF. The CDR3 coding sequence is TGCGCCAGCAGCCAAGATCGGGGGGGTCAAGATACGCAGTATTTT.

CDR3 bases: TGTGCCAGCAGTGACCCTCAGACTAGTAATGAGCAGTTCTTC. It yields the protein CASSDPQTSNEQFF. The rearrangement joins TRBV6-4 to TRBJ2-1, with D possibly being TRBD2 (6 bases). Trimming removed 2 bases at V and 7 bases at J, with 12 bases between. The CDR3 has 14 amino acids. Germline loops: CDR1 MRHNA, CDR2 SNTAGT.

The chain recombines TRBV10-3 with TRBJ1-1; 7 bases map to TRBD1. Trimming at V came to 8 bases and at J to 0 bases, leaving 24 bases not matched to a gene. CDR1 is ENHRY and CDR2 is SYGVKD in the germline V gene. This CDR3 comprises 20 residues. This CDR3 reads CAILKVKGANTRSVNTEAFF. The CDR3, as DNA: TGTGCCATCCTAAAGGTCAAGGGGGCGAACACTCGGAGTGTGAACACTGAAGCTTTCTTT.

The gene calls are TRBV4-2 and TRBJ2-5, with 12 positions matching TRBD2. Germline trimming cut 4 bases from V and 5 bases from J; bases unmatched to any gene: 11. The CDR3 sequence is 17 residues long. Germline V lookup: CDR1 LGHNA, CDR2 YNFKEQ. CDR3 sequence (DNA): TGTGCCAGCAGCCTAGAGACCTCTCTAGCGGGAGGGGAGACCCAGTACTTC. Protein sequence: CASSLETSLAGGETQYF.

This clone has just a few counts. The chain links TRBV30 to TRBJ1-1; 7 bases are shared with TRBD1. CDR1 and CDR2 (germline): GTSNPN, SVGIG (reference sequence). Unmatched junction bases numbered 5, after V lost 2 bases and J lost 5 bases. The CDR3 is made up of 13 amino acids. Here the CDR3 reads CAWSRAGGTEAFF. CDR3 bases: TGTGCCTGGAGTCGGGCAGGGGGGACTGAAGCTTTCTTT.

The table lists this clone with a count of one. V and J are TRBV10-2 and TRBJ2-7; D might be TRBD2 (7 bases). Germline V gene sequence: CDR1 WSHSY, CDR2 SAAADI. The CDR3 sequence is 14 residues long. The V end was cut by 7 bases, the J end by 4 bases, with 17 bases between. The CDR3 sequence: CASTGELARYEQYF. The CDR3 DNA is TGCGCCAGCACAGGGGAACTAGCGCGGTACGAGCAGTACTTC.

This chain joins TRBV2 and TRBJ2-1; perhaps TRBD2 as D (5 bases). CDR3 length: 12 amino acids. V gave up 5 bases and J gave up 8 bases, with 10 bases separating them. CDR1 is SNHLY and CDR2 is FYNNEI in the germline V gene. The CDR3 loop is CASSSTRHEQFF. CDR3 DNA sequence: TGTGCCAGCAGTTCAACTAGGCATGAGCAGTTCTTC.

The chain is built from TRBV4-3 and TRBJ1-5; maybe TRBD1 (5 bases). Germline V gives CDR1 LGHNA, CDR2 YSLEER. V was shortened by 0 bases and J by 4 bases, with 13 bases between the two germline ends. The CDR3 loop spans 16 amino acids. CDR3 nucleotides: TGCGCCAGCAGCCAAGAGGCTGGGGCCCGAAATCAGCCCCAGCATTTT. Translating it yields CASSQEAGARNQPQHF.

CDR3 region: CASSYGSNSPLHF. The CDR3, as DNA: TGTGCCAGCTCGTACGGGTCGAATTCACCCCTCCACTTT. The chain recombines TRBV6-6 with TRBJ1-6; D gene uncertain. The CDR3 is 13 amino acids. CDR1 is MNHNY, CDR2 SVGAGI, per germline (reference sequence). V was clipped by 8 bases and J by 7 bases, with 12 bases between them.

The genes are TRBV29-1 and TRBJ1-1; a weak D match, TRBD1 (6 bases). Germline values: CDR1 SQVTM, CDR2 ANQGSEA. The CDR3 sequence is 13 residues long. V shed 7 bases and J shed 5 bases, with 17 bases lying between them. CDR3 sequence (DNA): TGCAGCGCCTTGGGGGGGGCCGGGACTGAAGCTTTCTTT. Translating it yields CSALGGAGTEAFF.

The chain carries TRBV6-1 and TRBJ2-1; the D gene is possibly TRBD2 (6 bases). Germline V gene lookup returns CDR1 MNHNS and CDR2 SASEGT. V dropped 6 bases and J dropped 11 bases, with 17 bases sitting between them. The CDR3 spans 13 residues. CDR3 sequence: CASSPGTVGQQFF. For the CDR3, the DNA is TGTGCCAGCAGCCCCGGGACTGTCGGACAGCAGTTCTTC.

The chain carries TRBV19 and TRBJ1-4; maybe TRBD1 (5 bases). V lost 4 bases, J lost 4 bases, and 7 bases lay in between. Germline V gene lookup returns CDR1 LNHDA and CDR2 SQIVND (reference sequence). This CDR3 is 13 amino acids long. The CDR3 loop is CASSRQLNEKLFF. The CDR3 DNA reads TGTGCCAGTAGTAGACAGCTTAATGAAAAACTGTTTTTT.

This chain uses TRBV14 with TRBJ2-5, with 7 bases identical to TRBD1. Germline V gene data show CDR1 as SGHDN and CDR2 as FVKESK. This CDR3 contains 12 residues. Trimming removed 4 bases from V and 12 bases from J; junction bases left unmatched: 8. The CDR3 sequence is CASSPRDRVKYF. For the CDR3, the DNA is TGTGCCAGCAGCCCCCGCGACAGGGTGAAGTACTTC.

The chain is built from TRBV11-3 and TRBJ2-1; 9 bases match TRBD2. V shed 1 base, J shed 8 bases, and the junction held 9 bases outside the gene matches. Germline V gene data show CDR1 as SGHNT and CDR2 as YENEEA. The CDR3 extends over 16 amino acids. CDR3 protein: CASSLGIAGETDEQFF. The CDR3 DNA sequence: TGTGCCAGCAGCTTAGGAATAGCGGGAGAGACGGATGAGCAGTTCTTC.

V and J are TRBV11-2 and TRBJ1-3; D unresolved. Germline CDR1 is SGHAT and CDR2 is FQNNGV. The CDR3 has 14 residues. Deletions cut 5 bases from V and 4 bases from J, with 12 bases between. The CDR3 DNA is TGTGCCAGCAGCCAGAGCGGCGGCGGAAACACCATATATTTT. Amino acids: CASSQSGGGNTIYF.

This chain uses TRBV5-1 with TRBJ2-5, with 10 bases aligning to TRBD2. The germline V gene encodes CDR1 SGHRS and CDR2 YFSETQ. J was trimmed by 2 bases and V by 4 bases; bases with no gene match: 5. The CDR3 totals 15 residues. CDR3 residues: CASSGWTSGQETQYF. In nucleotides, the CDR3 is TGCGCCAGCAGCGGATGGACTAGCGGTCAAGAGACCCAGTACTTC.

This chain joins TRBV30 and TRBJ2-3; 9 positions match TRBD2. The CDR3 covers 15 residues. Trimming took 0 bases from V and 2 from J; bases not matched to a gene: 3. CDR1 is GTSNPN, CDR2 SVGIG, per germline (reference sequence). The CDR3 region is CAWSVLAGPTDTQYF. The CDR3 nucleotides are TGTGCCTGGAGTGTACTAGCGGGTCCCACAGATACGCAGTATTTT.